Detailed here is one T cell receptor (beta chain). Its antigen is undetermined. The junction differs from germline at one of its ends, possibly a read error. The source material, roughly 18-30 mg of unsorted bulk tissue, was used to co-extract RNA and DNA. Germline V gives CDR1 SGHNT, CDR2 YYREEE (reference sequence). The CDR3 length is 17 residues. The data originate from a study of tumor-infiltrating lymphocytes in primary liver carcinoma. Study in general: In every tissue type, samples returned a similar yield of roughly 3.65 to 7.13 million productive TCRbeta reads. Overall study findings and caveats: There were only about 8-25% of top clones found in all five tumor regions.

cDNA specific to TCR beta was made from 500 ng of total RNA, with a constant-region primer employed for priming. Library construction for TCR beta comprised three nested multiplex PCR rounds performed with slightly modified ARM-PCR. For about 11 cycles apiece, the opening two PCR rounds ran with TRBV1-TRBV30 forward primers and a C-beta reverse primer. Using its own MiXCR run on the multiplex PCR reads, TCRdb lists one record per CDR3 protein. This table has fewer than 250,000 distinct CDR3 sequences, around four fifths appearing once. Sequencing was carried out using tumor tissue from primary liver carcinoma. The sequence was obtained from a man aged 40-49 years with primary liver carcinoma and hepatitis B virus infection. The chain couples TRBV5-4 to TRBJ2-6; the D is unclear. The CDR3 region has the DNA TGTGCCATCAGCCCCGGGTCTTCCTTCTCTGGGGCCAACGTCCTGACTTTC. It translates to CAISPGSSFSGANVLTF.